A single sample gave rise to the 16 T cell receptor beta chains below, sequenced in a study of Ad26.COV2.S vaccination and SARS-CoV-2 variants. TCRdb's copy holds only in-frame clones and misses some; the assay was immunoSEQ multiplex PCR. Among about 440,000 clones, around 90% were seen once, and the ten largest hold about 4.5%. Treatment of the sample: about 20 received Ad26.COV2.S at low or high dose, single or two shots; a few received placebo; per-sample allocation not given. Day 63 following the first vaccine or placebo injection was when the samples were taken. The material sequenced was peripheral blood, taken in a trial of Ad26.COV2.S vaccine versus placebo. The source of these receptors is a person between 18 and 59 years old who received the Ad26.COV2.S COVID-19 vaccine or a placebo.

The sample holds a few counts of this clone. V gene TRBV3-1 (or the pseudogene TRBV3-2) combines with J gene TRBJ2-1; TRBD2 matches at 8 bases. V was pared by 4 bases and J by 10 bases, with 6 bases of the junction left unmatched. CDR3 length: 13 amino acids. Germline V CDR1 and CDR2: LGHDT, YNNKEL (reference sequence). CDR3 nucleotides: TGTGCCAGCAGCCTGATAGCGGGAAACGAGCAGTTCTTC. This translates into CASSLIAGNEQFF.

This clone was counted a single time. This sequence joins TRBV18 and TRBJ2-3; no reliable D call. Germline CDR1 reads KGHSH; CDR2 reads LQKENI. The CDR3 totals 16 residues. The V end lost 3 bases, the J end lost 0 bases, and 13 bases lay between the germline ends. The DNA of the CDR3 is TGTGCCAGCTCACCCCTCGACACTTCTAGCACAGATACGCAGTATTTT. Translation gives CASSPLDTSSTDTQYF.

DNA for the CDR3: TGTGCCAGCTCACCAACCAAGGGGGTCGAAGCTTTCTTT. Its protein product is CASSPTKGVEAFF. The gene calls are TRBV18 and TRBJ1-1, with D tentatively TRBD1 (6 bases). The germline CDR1 and CDR2 sequences are KGHSH and LQKENI. CDR3 length: 13 residues. Trimming removed 2 bases from V and 8 bases from J, with 12 bases in between. Supplemented by reference TRBV18 and TRBJ1-1, the full variable domain reads NAGVMQNPRHLVRRRGQEARLRCSPMKGHSHVYWYRQLPEEGLKFMVYLQKENIIDESGMPKERFSAEFPKEGPSILRIQQVVRGDSAAYFCASSPTKGVEAFFGQGTRLTVV.

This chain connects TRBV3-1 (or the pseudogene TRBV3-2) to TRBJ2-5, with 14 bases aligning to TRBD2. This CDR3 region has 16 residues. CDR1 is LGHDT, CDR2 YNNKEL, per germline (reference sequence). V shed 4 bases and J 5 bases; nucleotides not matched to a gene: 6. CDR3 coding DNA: TGTGCCAGCAGCCCCGAGACTAGCGGGAGGGCCGAGACCCAGTACTTC. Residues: CASSPETSGRAETQYF.

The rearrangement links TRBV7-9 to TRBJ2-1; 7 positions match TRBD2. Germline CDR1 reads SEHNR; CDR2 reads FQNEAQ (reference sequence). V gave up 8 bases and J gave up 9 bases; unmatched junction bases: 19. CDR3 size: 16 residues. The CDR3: CASFPAREGMGSEQFF. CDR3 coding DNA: TGTGCCAGCTTCCCGGCGAGGGAGGGCATGGGCAGTGAGCAGTTCTTC.

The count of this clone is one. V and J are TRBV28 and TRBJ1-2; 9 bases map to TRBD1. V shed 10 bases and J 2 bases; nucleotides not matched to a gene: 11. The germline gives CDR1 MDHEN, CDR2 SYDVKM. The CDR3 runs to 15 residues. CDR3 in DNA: TGTGCCATCGACGCCAAGGGGACAGGGAACTATGGCTACACCTTC. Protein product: CAIDAKGTGNYGYTF.

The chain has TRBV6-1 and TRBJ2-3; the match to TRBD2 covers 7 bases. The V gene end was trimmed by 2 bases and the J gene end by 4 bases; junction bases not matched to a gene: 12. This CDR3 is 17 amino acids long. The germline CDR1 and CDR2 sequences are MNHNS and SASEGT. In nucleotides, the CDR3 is TGTGCCAGCAGTGAACAATACGAACGGGAGGTGCCAGATACGCAGTATTTT. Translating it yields CASSEQYEREVPDTQYF.

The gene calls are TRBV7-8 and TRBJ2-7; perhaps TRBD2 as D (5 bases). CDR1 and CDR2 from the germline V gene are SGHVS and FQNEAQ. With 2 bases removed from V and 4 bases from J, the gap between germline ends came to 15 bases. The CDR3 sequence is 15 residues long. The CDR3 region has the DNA TGTGCCAGCAGCTTACGTCCTAGCAAATCGTACGAGCAGTACTTC. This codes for CASSLRPSKSYEQYF.

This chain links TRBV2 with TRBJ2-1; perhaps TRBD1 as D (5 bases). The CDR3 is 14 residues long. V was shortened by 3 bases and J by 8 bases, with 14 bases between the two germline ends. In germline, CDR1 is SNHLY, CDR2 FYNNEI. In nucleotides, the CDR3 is TGTGCCAGCAGTGAGGAGTGGGGCCGGTATGAGCAGTTCTTC. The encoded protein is CASSEEWGRYEQFF.

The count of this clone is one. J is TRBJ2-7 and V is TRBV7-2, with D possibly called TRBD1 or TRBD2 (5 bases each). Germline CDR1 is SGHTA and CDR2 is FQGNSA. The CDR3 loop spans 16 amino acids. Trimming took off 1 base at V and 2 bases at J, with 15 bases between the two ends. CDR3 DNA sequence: TGTGCCAGCAGCTTAGGATCGGGGCTCAGTCCCTACGAGCAGTACTTC. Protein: CASSLGSGLSPYEQYF.

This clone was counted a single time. CDR3 region: CASSLGASGRNEQYF. CDR3 DNA: TGTGCCAGCAGCTTGGGGGCTAGCGGGAGAAACGAGCAGTACTTC. The chain combines TRBV5-4 with TRBJ2-7; 10 bases align to TRBD2. CDR1 is SGHNT and CDR2 is YYREEE in the germline V gene (reference sequence). The CDR3 contains 15 residues. The J segment lost 5 bases and the V segment lost 0 bases, leaving 5 bases of the junction unmatched.

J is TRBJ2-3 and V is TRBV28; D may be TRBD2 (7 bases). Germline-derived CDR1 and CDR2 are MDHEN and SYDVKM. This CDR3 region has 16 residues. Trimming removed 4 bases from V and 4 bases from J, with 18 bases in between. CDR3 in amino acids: CASSSVRGAFADTQYF. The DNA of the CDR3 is TGTGCCAGCAGTTCCGTCCGGGGGGCGTTCGCAGATACGCAGTATTTT. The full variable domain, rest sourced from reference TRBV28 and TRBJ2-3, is DVKVTQSSRYLVKRTGEKVFLECVQDMDHENMFWYRQDPGLGLRLIYFSYDVKMKEKGDIPEGYSVSREKKERFSLILESASTNQTSMYLCASSSVRGAFADTQYFGPGTRLTVL.

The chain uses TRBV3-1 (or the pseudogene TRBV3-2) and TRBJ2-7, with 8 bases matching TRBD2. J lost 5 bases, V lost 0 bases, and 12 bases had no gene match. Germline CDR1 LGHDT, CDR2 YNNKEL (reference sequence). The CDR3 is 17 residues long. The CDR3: CASSQDLGREGADEQYF. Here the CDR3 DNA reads TGTGCCAGCAGCCAAGATTTGGGCCGGGAGGGCGCCGACGAGCAGTACTTC.

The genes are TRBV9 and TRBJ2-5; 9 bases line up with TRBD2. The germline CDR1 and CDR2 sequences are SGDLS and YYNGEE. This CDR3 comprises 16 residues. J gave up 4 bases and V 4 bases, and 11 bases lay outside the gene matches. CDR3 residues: CASSSSGREGRETQYF. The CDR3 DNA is TGTGCCAGCAGCTCTAGCGGGCGGGAGGGCCGAGAGACCCAGTACTTC.

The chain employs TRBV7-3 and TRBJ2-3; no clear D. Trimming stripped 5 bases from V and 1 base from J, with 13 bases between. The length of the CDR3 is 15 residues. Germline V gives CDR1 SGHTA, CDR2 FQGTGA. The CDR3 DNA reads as TGTGCCAGCAGCCCCGTGGCGGAGCGCACAGATACGCAGTATTTT. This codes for CASSPVAERTDTQYF.

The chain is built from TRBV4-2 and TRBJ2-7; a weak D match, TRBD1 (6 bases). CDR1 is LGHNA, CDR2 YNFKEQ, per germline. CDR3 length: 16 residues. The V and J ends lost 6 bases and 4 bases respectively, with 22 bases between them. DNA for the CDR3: TGTGCCAGCAGTCAACTGGGTGGACAGCCTAGATACGAGCAGTACTTC. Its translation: CASSQLGGQPRYEQYF.